These 18 T cell receptor beta chains share one sample of origin, sequenced in a study of OX40 agonist ivuxolimab in advanced cancers. Generated by immunoSEQ multiplex PCR, the TCRdb table keeps only in-frame clones and is missing some. The repertoire consists of roughly 61,000 clones, with approximately 90% occurring once and the leading ten covering around 20%. Source: CD4+ or CD8+ T cells sorted from blood, taken in a trial of the OX40 agonist ivuxolimab. Every receptor here comes from an adult with an advanced solid tumor such as melanoma, head and neck, liver or kidney cancer.

The genes are TRBV11-2 and TRBJ2-7; D is unresolved. The V end lost 1 base, the J end lost 0 bases, and 7 bases lay between the germline ends. This CDR3 region has 14 residues. In germline, CDR1 is SGHAT, CDR2 FQNNGV. This CDR3 is CASSLAGGSYEQYF. The CDR3 DNA is TGTGCCAGCAGCTTAGCAGGTGGCTCCTACGAGCAGTACTTC.

This chain uses TRBV2 with TRBJ1-5, with 8 bases identical to TRBD1. V shed 6 bases and J 3 bases; nucleotides not matched to a gene: 7. The CDR3 spans 15 residues. Germline V gene lookup returns CDR1 SNHLY and CDR2 FYNNEI. The CDR3 sequence: CASSGRDRLNQPQHF. The CDR3 DNA sequence: TGTGCCAGCAGCGGCCGGGACAGGCTCAATCAGCCCCAGCATTTT. Complete variable domain (other parts from reference TRBV2 and TRBJ1-5): EPEVTQTPSHQVTQMGQEVILRCVPISNHLYFYWYRQILGQKVEFLVSFYNNEISEKSEIFDDQFSVERPDGSNFTLKIRSTKLEDSAMYFCASSGRDRLNQPQHFGDGTRLSIL.

The rearrangement joins TRBV7-6 to TRBJ2-1; D gene ambiguous. Trimming stripped 1 base from V and 6 bases from J, with 7 bases between. CDR1 SGHVS and CDR2 FNYEAQ come from the germline V gene. CDR3 length equals 13 residues. The DNA for the CDR3 is TGTGCCAGCAGCTTAGGGGTCGGCAATGAGCAGTTCTTC. This codes for CASSLGVGNEQFF.

This sequence joins TRBV5-8 and TRBJ2-7, with 15 bases lining up with TRBD2. The CDR3 covers 16 residues. The germline V gene encodes CDR1 SGHTS and CDR2 YDEGEE. V was clipped by 4 bases and J by 5 bases; unmatched bases: 7. CDR3 nucleotides: TGTGCCAGCAGCCAATGGACTAGCGGGGGGGCGGACGAGCAGTACTTC. Translating it yields CASSQWTSGGADEQYF.

J is TRBJ1-3 and V is TRBV18; 8 bases are a match to TRBD1. This CDR3 has 18 amino acids. CDR1 and CDR2 (germline): KGHSH, LQKENI. With V trimmed by 2 bases and J by 0 bases, 9 bases remained unmatched. The CDR3 nucleotides read TGTGCCAGCTCACCAATCCCGGGACAGGAGGTCTCTGGAAACACCATATATTTT. It encodes CASSPIPGQEVSGNTIYF.

This rearrangement joins TRBV7-9 to TRBJ2-7, with 9 bases aligning to TRBD1. The germline V gene has CDR1 SEHNR and CDR2 FQNEAQ (reference sequence). Losses at the gene ends were 5 bases for V and 7 bases for J; bases not matched to a gene: 12. This CDR3 is built from 15 residues. As DNA, the CDR3 is TGTGCCAGCAGCCCGGGACAGGGAGGTATATGGGAGCAGTACTTC. It yields the protein CASSPGQGGIWEQYF. The variable domain in full, with the rest retrieved from reference TRBV7-9 and TRBJ2-7, is DTGVSQNPRHKITKRGQNVTFRCDPISEHNRLYWYRQTLGQGPEFLTYFQNEAQLEKSRLLSDRFSAERPKGSFSTLEIQRTEQGDSAMYLCASSPGQGGIWEQYFGPGTRLTVT.

The chain combines TRBV14 with TRBJ1-4; weak D call: TRBD1 (5 bases). Germline loops: CDR1 SGHDN, CDR2 FVKESK. Trimming pared 2 bases from V and 0 bases from J, leaving 10 bases between. The CDR3 spans 16 residues. The CDR3 region is CASSQTGASTNEKLFF. CDR3 DNA: TGTGCCAGCAGCCAAACAGGAGCTTCAACTAATGAAAAACTGTTTTTT.

Only one count was recorded for this clone. The rearrangement links TRBV11-2 to TRBJ1-1, with no clear D. Between the trimmed V and J ends, which lost 4 bases and 0 bases, there was a span of 6 bases. The CDR3 extends over 13 amino acids. Germline V gene lookup returns CDR1 SGHAT and CDR2 FQNNGV. CDR3 DNA sequence: TGTGCCAGCAGCTCCCCGATGAACACTGAAGCTTTCTTT. Protein: CASSSPMNTEAFF.

This clone was seen once. V and J are TRBV7-9 and TRBJ1-4; D gene uncertain. The V and J ends lost 4 bases and 0 bases respectively, with 9 bases between them. Germline V lookup: CDR1 SEHNR, CDR2 FQNEAQ (reference sequence). The CDR3 spans 15 residues. CDR3 coding DNA: TGTGCCAGCAGCTCAAGGTCCGCAACTAATGAAAAACTGTTTTTT. This sequence encodes CASSSRSATNEKLFF.

V usage is TRBV30 and J usage is TRBJ2-5; 8 nucleotides agree with TRBD1. The CDR3 is made up of 15 amino acids. The germline V gene has CDR1 GTSNPN and CDR2 SVGIG (reference sequence). The junction had 8 bases not matched to a gene; V was cut back by 0 bases and J by 5 bases. CDR3 residues: CAWSVGQGAVETQYF. For the CDR3, the DNA is TGTGCCTGGAGTGTCGGGCAGGGGGCTGTGGAGACCCAGTACTTC. Using reference TRBV30 and TRBJ2-5 for the parts outside the CDR3, the full variable domain is SQTIHQWPATLVQPVGSPLSLECTVEGTSNPNLYWYRQAAGRGLQLLFYSVGIGQISSEVPQNLSASRPQDRQFILSSKKLLLSDSGFYLCAWSVGQGAVETQYFGPGTRLLVL.

This clone was seen a single time. The rearrangement uses TRBV6-5 and TRBJ1-1; 8 bases line up with TRBD1. Unmatched junction bases numbered 4, after V lost 6 bases and J lost 4 bases. CDR1 is MNHEY, CDR2 SVGAGI, per germline. The CDR3 sequence is 13 residues long. CDR3 DNA sequence: TGTGCCAGCAGGCAGGGGGCTCTCACTGAAGCTTTCTTT. Encoded protein: CASRQGALTEAFF.

This chain links TRBV28 with TRBJ2-3; D unresolved. This CDR3 comprises 13 residues. V was shortened by 6 bases and J by 0 bases, with 7 bases between the two germline ends. Germline CDR1 is MDHEN and CDR2 is SYDVKM. CDR3 residues: CASRGRSTDTQYF. The CDR3 DNA is TGTGCCAGCAGGGGCAGAAGCACAGATACGCAGTATTTT.

The chain employs TRBV6-1 and TRBJ2-1, with 9 bases aligning to TRBD2. The ends lost 9 bases at V and 7 bases at J; junction bases unmatched: 7. This CDR3 comprises 13 residues. Per germline, CDR1 MNHNS and CDR2 SASEGT. The CDR3 region has the DNA TGTGCCAGTTTCGGACTAGCGAAGAATGAGCAGTTCTTC. Translated: CASFGLAKNEQFF.

The chain links TRBV9 to TRBJ2-5, with TRBD2 matching over 11 bases. The CDR3 contains 15 residues. From germline, CDR1 is SGDLS and CDR2 YYNGEE. The V segment lost 4 bases and the J segment 0 bases; nucleotides outside the gene matches: 2. The CDR3 nucleotides read TGTGCCAGCAGCCTAGCGGGGGGCCACCAAGAGACCCAGTACTTC. This translates into CASSLAGGHQETQYF.

The rearrangement uses TRBV29-1 and TRBJ1-1; D unresolved. Germline V gene sequence: CDR1 SQVTM, CDR2 ANQGSEA. V lost 2 bases to trimming and J lost 5 bases, with 6 bases between them. The CDR3 totals 11 residues. CDR3 residues: CSVELWTEAFF. CDR3 bases: TGCAGCGTTGAACTCTGGACTGAAGCTTTCTTT.

V and J are TRBV11-2 and TRBJ1-2, with D tentatively TRBD1 (5 bases). This CDR3 region has 15 residues. Deletions cut 0 bases from V and 5 bases from J, with 13 bases between. From germline, CDR1 is SGHAT and CDR2 FQNNGV. The CDR3 region is CASSLDLSQGYGYTF. CDR3 DNA sequence: TGTGCCAGCAGCTTAGATTTATCCCAGGGATATGGCTACACCTTC.

V and J are TRBV5-1 and TRBJ2-7; 8 bases map to TRBD1. This CDR3 is built from 16 residues. Germline-derived CDR1 and CDR2 are SGHRS and YFSETQ. Trimming removed 2 bases from V and 7 bases from J; junction bases left unmatched: 14. The CDR3 coding sequence is TGCGCCAGCAGCTTTTACGGAGACAGGGGCGCGGATGAGCAGTACTTC. Translating it yields CASSFYGDRGADEQYF.

The chain links TRBV27 to TRBJ1-1; D gene ambiguous. This CDR3 contains 13 residues. The V gene's germline CDR1 is MNHEY and CDR2 SMNVEV (reference sequence). V was clipped by 3 bases and J by 0 bases, with 5 bases between them. The CDR3 coding sequence is TGTGCCAGCAGTTTTTTGGTGAACACTGAAGCTTTCTTT. It translates to CASSFLVNTEAFF.